Listed here are 5 T cell receptor beta chains from one sample, sequenced in a study of blood T cells in healthy people across ages. For the second PCR, which ran for about 7 to 12 cycles, a sample-barcoded 5' primer and a J-beta primer mix were used. MiXCR, applied by TCRdb to the 5' RACE reads, yields one record per CDR3 protein. The table has 1.5 million to 2 million distinct CDR3 sequences, about 30% seen once. Sequencing was done on a sample of blood. The receptor source for this set is a woman aged 25 to 39 in good health.

This clonotype was observed a handful of times. The rearrangement uses TRBV28 and TRBJ2-7; the D gene is possibly TRBD1 (5 bases). Germline V CDR1 and CDR2: MDHEN, SYDVKM. V gave up 5 bases and J gave up 12 bases, with 14 bases separating them. This CDR3 spans 11 amino acids. As DNA, the CDR3 is TGTGCCAGCAGTCCTGACAGTAAACGGTACTTC. This encodes CASSPDSKRYF.

The CDR3 bases are TGCAGTGCTAGAGGACTAGCGGGGGGGTTGTCCTACAATGAGCAGTTCTTC. This gives the protein CSARGLAGGLSYNEQFF. The chain carries TRBV20-1 and TRBJ2-1; 14 nucleotides agree with TRBD2. Germline values: CDR1 DFQATT, CDR2 SNEGSKA (reference sequence). This CDR3 is built from 17 residues. V lost 1 base and J lost 1; bases outside the gene matches: 3.

This clonotype turned up a few times. The junction and the germline gene differ at one end; a read error may be behind it. This sequence joins TRBV5-1 and TRBJ2-1; unclear D gene. Germline loops: CDR1 SGHRS, CDR2 YFSETQ. This CDR3 spans 16 amino acids. CDR3 DNA: TGCGCCGGCAGCCCCCCTTGGGAAGGCTCCTACAATGAGCAGTTCTTC. Translated: CAGSPPWEGSYNEQFF.

In this sample, this clonotype turned up a few times. An end of the junction differs from the germline gene, which may be a read error. The chain combines TRBV12-3 or TRBV12-4 with TRBJ2-1; the D is unclear. CDR3 length equals 12 residues. The CDR3 sequence is CAISSTPNEQFF. The DNA of the CDR3 is TGTGCCATCAGTTCTACTCCCAATGAGCAGTTCTTC.

In its sample, this clonotype was seen a few times. The chain is built from TRBV6-6 and TRBJ1-2, with a tentative D call TRBD1 (5 bases). CDR1 is MNHNY and CDR2 is SVGAGI in the germline V gene (reference sequence). CDR3 size: 17 residues. Trimming pared 6 bases from V and 0 bases from J, leaving 20 bases between. The DNA of the CDR3 is TGTGCCAGCAGCCGTACGGGGGGGGACTTTTCTAACTATGGCTACACCTTC. Translation: CASSRTGGDFSNYGYTF.